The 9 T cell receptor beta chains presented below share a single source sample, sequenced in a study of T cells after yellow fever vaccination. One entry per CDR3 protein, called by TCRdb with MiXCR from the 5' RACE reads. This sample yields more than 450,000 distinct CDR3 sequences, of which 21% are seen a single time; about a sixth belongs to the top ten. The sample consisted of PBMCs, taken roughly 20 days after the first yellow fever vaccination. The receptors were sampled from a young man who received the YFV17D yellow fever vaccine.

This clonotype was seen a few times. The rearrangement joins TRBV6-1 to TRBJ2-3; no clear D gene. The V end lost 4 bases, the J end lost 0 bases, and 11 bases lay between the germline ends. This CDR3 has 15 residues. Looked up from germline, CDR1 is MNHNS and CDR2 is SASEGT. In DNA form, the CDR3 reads TGTGCCAGCAGTGCCCCCGCTGCTAGCACAGATACGCAGTATTTT. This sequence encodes CASSAPAASTDTQYF.

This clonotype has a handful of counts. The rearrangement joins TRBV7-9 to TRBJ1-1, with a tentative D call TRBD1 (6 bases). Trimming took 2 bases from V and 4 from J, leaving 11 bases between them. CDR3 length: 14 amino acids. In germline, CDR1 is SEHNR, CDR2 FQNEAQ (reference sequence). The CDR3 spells CASSLFEGGTEAFF. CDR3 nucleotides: TGTGCCAGCAGCTTATTTGAGGGGGGCACTGAAGCTTTCTTT.

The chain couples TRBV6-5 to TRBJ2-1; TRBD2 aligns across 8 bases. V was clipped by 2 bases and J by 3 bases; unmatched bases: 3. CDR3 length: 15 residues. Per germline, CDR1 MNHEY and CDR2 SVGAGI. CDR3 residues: CASSYERGFYNEQFF. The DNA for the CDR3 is TGTGCCAGCAGTTACGAGCGGGGGTTCTACAATGAGCAGTTCTTC.

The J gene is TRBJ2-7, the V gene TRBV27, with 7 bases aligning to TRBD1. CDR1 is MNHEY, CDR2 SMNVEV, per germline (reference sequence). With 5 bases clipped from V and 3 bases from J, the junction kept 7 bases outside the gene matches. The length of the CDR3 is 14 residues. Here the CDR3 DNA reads TGTGCCAGCAGTGCCACGAGGGGGCGCTACGAGCAGTACTTC. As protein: CASSATRGRYEQYF.

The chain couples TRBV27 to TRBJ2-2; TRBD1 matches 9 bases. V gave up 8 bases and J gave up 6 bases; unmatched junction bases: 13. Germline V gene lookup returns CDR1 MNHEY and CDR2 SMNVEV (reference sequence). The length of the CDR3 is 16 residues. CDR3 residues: CASGRTGANGPGELFF. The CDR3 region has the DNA TGTGCCAGCGGGAGGACAGGGGCGAATGGTCCCGGGGAGCTGTTTTTT.

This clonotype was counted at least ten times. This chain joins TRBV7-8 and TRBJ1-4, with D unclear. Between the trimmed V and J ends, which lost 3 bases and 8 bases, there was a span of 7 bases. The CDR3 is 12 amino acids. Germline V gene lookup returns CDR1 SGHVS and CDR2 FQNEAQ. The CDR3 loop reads CASSLVGEKLFF. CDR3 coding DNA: TGTGCCAGCAGCTTGGTTGGCGAAAAACTGTTTTTT.

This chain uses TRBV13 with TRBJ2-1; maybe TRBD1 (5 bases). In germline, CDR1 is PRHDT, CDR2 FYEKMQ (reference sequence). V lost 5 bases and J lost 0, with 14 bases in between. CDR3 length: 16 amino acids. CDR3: CASSPPDTTSYNEQFF. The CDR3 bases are TGTGCCAGCAGCCCCCCGGACACCACCTCCTACAATGAGCAGTTCTTC.

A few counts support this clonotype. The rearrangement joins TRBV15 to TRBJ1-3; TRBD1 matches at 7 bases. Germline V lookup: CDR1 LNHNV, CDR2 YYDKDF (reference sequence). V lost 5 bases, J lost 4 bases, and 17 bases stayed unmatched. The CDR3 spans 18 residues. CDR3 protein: CATSPPPGRGQLGNTIYF. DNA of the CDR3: TGTGCCACCAGCCCTCCCCCGGGAAGGGGGCAGTTGGGAAACACCATATATTTT.

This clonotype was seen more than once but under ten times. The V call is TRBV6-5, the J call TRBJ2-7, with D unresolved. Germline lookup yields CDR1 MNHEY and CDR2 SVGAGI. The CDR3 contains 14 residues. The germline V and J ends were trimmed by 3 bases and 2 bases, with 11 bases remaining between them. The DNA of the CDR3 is TGTGCCAGCAGTTATGAACCCGAGACCTACGAGCAGTACTTC. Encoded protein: CASSYEPETYEQYF.